This T cell receptor (beta chain) originates from a study of T cells in Graves' hyperthyroidism and ophthalmopathy. Study as a whole: Peripheral blood was taken when the disease was first diagnosed, before any treatment began. Findings and limits, study-wide: Among thyroid clonotypes expanded above 0.001, most also appeared in blood.

Germline CDR1 SEHNR, CDR2 FQNEAQ (reference sequence). The CDR3 runs 16 residues. J lost 7 bases, V lost 3 bases, and 12 bases had no gene match. This clonotype was found many times. What it binds is unknown. Researchers amplified the TCR beta CDR3 regions from RNA transcripts. With the HTBI primer set, the TCR CDR3 went through a first round of RT-PCR. TCRdb re-called the multiplex PCR reads through MiXCR, storing one row per CDR3 protein. The sample lists around 440,000 distinct CDR3 sequences, about a sixth occurring once. The source material was blood. The origin of this receptor is a woman under 30 with Graves' hyperthyroidism. The chain joins TRBV7-9 to TRBJ2-5; 9 bases are a match to TRBD1. The CDR3 sequence: CASSFSTGGWSWTQYF. The CDR3 DNA follows: TGTGCCAGCAGCTTTTCAACAGGGGGCTGGAGCTGGACCCAGTACTTC.